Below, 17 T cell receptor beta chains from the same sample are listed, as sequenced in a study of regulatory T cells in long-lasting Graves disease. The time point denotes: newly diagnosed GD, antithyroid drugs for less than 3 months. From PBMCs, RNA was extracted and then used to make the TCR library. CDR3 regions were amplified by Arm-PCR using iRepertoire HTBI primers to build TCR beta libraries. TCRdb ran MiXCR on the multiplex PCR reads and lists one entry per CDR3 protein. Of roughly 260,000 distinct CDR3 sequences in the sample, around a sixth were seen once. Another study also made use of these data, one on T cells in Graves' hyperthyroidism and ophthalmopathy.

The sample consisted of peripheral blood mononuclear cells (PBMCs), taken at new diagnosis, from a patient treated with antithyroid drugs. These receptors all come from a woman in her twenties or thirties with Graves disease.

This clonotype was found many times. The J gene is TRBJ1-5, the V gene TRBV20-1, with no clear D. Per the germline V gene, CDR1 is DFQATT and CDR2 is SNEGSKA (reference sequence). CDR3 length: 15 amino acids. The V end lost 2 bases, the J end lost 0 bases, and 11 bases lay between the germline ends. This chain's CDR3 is CSARRGTNSNQPQHF. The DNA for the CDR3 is TGCAGTGCTAGAAGAGGTACGAATAGCAATCAGCCCCAGCATTTT.

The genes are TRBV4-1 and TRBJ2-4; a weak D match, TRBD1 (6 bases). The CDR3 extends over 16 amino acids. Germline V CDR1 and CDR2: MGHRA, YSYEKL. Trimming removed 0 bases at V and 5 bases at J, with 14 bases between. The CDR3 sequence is CASSQERWGRENIQYF. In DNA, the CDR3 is TGCGCCAGCAGCCAAGAAAGATGGGGGCGCGAAAACATTCAGTACTTC.

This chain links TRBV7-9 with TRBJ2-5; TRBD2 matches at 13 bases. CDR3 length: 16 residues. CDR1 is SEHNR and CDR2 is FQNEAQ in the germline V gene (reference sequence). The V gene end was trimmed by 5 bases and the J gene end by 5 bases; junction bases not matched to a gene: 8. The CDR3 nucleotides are TGTGCCAGCAGCCTGACTAGCGGGGGGTGGGTGGAGACCCAGTACTTC. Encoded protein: CASSLTSGGWVETQYF.

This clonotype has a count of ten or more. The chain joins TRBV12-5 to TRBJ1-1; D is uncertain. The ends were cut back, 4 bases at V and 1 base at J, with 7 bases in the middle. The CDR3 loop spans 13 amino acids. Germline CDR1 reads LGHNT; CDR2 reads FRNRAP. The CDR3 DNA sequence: TGTGCTAGTGGTTCCTTGGGGAACACTGAAGCTTTCTTT. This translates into CASGSLGNTEAFF.

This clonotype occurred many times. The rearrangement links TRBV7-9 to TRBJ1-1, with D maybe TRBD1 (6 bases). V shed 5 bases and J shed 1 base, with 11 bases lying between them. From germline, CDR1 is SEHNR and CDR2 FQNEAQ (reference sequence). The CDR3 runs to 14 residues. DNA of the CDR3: TGTGCCAGCAGCCCAGGGGCCACGAACACTGAAGCTTTCTTT. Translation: CASSPGATNTEAFF. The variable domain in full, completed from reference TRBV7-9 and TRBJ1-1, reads DTGVSQNPRHKITKRGQNVTFRCDPISEHNRLYWYRQTLGQGPEFLTYFQNEAQLEKSRLLSDRFSAERPKGSFSTLEIQRTEQGDSAMYLCASSPGATNTEAFFGQGTRLTVV.

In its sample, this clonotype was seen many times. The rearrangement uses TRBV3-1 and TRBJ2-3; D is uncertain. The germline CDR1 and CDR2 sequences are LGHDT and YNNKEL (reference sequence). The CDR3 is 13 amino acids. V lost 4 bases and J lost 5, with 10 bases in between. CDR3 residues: CASSPSSRDTQYF. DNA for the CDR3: TGTGCCAGCAGCCCCTCTTCGCGAGATACGCAGTATTTT.

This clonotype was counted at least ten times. DNA for the CDR3: TGCGCCAGCAGCTTGTCAGCGGGGCTGAACACCGGGGAGCTGTTTTTT. It encodes CASSLSAGLNTGELFF. The V gene is TRBV5-1, the J gene TRBJ2-2; the match to TRBD2 covers 7 bases. Germline V lookup: CDR1 SGHRS, CDR2 YFSETQ. The trim removed 1 base at V and 1 base at J, leaving 4 bases unmatched. The CDR3 totals 16 residues.

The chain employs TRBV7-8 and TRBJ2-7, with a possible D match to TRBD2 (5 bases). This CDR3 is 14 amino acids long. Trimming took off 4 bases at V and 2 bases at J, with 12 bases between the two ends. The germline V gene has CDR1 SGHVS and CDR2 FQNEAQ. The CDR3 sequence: CASSSQRPAYEQYF. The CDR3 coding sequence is TGTGCCAGCAGCTCACAGCGGCCGGCCTACGAGCAGTACTTC.

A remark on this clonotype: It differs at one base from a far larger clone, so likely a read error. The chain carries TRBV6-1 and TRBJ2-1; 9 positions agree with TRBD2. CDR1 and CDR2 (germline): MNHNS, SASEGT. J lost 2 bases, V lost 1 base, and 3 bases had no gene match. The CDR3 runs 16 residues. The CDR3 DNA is TGTGCCAGCAGTGAAGTGGCGGGGGGGCCCTACAATGAGCAGTTCTTC. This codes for CASSEVAGGPYNEQFF.

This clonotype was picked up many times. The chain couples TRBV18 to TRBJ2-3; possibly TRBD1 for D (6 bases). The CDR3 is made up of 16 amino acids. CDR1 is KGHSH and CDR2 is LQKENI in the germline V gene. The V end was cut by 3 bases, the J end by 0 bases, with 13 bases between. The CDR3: CASSPRQGSSTDTQYF. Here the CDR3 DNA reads TGTGCCAGCTCACCCCGCCAGGGGAGTAGCACAGATACGCAGTATTTT.

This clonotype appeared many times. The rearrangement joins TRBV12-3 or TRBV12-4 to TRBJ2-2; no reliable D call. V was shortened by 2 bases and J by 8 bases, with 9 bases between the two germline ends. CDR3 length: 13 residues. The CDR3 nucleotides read TGTGCCAGCAGTTTATTCTCAGCGGGGGAGCTGTTTTTT. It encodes CASSLFSAGELFF.

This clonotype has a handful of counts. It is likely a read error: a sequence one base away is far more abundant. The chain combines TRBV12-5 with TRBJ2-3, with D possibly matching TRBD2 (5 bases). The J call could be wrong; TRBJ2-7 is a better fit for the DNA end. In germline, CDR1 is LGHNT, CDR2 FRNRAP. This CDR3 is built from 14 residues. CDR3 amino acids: CASGPTGYVDEQYF. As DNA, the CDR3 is TGTGCTAGTGGCCCGACGGGGTACGTTGATGAGCAGTACTTC.

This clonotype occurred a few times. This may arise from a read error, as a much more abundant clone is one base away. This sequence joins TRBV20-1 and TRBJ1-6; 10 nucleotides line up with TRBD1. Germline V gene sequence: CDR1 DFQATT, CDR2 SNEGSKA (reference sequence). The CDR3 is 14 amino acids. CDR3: CSATGTGDNSPFHF. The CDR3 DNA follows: TGCAGTGCTACGGGGACAGGGGATAATTCACCCTTCCACTTT.

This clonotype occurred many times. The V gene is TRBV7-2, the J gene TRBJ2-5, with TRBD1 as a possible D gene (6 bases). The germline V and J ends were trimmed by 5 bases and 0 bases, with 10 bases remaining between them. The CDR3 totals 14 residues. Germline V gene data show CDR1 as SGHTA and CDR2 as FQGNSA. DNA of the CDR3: TGTGCCAGCAGCAAGGACAGCAACCAAGAGACCCAGTACTTC. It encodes CASSKDSNQETQYF.

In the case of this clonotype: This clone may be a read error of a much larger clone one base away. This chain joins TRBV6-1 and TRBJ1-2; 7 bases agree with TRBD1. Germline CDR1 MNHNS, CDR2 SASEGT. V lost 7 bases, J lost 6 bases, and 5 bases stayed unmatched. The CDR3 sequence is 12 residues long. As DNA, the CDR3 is TGTGCCAGCAAAACAGGGGTGGATGGCTACACCTTC. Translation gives CASKTGVDGYTF.

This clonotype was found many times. The CDR3 DNA sequence: TGTGCCATCAGTGAGTTTACAACTCAAGAGACCCAGTACTTC. This translates into CAISEFTTQETQYF. V and J are TRBV10-3 and TRBJ2-5; D gene uncertain. This CDR3 has 14 amino acids. V was pared by 1 base and J by 2 bases, with 8 bases between. Germline values: CDR1 ENHRY, CDR2 SYGVKD.

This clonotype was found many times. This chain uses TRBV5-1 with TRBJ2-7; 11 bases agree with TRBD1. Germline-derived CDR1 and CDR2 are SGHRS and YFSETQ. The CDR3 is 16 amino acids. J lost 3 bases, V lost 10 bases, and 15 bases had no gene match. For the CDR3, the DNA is TGCGCCCCCCAGCAACCGGGACAGGGGGTTATCTACGAGCAGTACTTC. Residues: CAPQQPGQGVIYEQYF.